The 30 T cell receptor beta chains listed next were all sequenced from one sample in a study of blood T cell repertoires in COVID-19. The method was immunoSEQ multiplex PCR; TCRdb's version includes in-frame clones alone and lacks a portion of them. The repertoire holds about 75,000 clones, with roughly 88% as singletons. Source material: peripheral blood. The receptor set was obtained from a woman in her forties or fifties with acute or convalescent COVID-19.

The CDR3 DNA reads as TGTGCCACCAGTGACAGGTCTGGTTCACCCCTCCACTTT. Its translation is CATSDRSGSPLHF. The chain carries TRBV24-1 and TRBJ1-6; no definite D call. The germline V gene has CDR1 KGHDR and CDR2 SFDVKD. Deletions cut 4 bases from V and 9 bases from J, with 9 bases between. The CDR3 contains 13 residues.

The chain couples TRBV19 to TRBJ2-1; 8 bases align to TRBD2. In germline, CDR1 is LNHDA, CDR2 SQIVND (reference sequence). The CDR3 sequence is 16 residues long. The V segment lost 9 bases and the J segment 2 bases; nucleotides outside the gene matches: 12. The CDR3 DNA is TGTGCCAGCGGGGGGGGGACAAATTACCCCTACAATGAGCAGTTCTTC. It translates to CASGGGTNYPYNEQFF.

The chain employs TRBV5-1 and TRBJ2-3, with 13 bases matching TRBD2. This CDR3 is built from 17 residues. Germline CDR1 reads SGHRS; CDR2 reads YFSETQ. V gave up 4 bases and J gave up 4 bases; unmatched junction bases: 9. CDR3 sequence reads: CASSPRPLAGGADTQYF. The CDR3 DNA sequence: TGCGCCAGCAGCCCCCGGCCACTAGCGGGAGGGGCAGATACGCAGTATTTT.

The chain has TRBV28 and TRBJ2-7, with D possibly matching TRBD2 (6 bases). CDR1 MDHEN and CDR2 SYDVKM come from the germline V gene. Trimming removed 6 bases from V and 2 bases from J, with 14 bases in between. This CDR3 is 14 amino acids long. CDR3 amino acids: CASSVSGSTYEQYF. CDR3 bases: TGTGCCAGCAGCGTTTCCGGGAGCACCTACGAGCAGTACTTC.

The genes are TRBV2 and TRBJ2-1, with TRBD2 matching over 11 bases. CDR3 length: 16 amino acids. Trimming removed 6 bases from V and 7 bases from J; junction bases left unmatched: 11. The germline gives CDR1 SNHLY, CDR2 FYNNEI. CDR3 sequence: CASRTFMTSGKNEQFF. DNA for the CDR3: TGTGCCAGCAGAACATTTATGACTAGCGGGAAAAATGAGCAGTTCTTC.

The chain recombines TRBV29-1 with TRBJ1-1; perhaps TRBD1 as D (6 bases). The CDR3 is 15 amino acids. V lost 7 bases to trimming and J lost 4 bases, with 22 bases between them. Germline V gene lookup returns CDR1 SQVTM and CDR2 ANQGSEA. In DNA, the CDR3 is TGCAGCGCTCGTCATGGGGGCGGGGGGAGCACTGAAGCTTTCTTT. Translation: CSARHGGGGSTEAFF.

The V gene is TRBV15, the J gene TRBJ2-3; a possible D gene is TRBD2 (6 bases). Germline-derived CDR1 and CDR2 are LNHNV and YYDKDF (reference sequence). Deletions cut 3 bases from V and 1 base from J, with 20 bases between. The CDR3 spans 18 residues. The CDR3 DNA is TGTGCCACCAGCAGGGGCCTCGATCCCCAGCGGGGCACAGATACGCAGTATTTT. Translating it yields CATSRGLDPQRGTDTQYF.

The rearrangement uses TRBV6-5 and TRBJ2-7; no firm D call. From germline, CDR1 is MNHEY and CDR2 SVGAGI. CDR3 length equals 13 residues. V was pared by 7 bases and J by 0 bases, with 10 bases between. The CDR3 loop reads CASTAPGSYEQYF. CDR3 sequence (DNA): TGTGCCAGCACCGCGCCAGGCTCCTACGAGCAGTACTTC.

The chain couples TRBV29-1 to TRBJ1-4, with 7 bases fitting TRBD1. J gave up 6 bases and V 4 bases, and 5 bases lay outside the gene matches. Per the germline V gene, CDR1 is SQVTM and CDR2 is ANQGSEA. The CDR3 covers 13 residues. The CDR3 nucleotides read TGCAGCGTTGTTACAGGGGCAGATGAAAAACTGTTTTTT. Translating it yields CSVVTGADEKLFF. Full variable domain (rest looked up from reference TRBV29-1 and TRBJ1-4): SAVISQKPSRDICQRGTSLTIQCQVDSQVTMMFWYRQQPGQSLTLIATANQGSEATYESGFVIDKFPISRPNLTFSTLTVSNMSPEDSSIYLCSVVTGADEKLFFGSGTQLSVL.

This chain connects TRBV28 to TRBJ2-7, with D perhaps matching TRBD2 (5 bases). This CDR3 comprises 15 residues. V lost 6 bases and J 2 bases, leaving 17 bases between the germline ends. Germline-derived CDR1 and CDR2 are MDHEN and SYDVKM. The DNA of the CDR3 is TGTGCCAGCAGCCCTGGTCGGGGTAGGACCTACGAGCAGTACTTC. Its protein is CASSPGRGRTYEQYF.

The chain carries TRBV18 and TRBJ2-2; D is possibly TRBD1 (5 bases). Trimming pared 2 bases from V and 5 bases from J, leaving 9 bases between. This CDR3 has 14 amino acids. Germline V gene lookup returns CDR1 KGHSH and CDR2 LQKENI. The CDR3 spells CASSPAQATGELFF. CDR3 DNA: TGTGCCAGCTCACCAGCACAGGCGACCGGGGAGCTGTTTTTT.

This clone was found a few times. The V gene is TRBV29-1, the J gene TRBJ2-5; TRBD2 matches at 14 bases. Germline-derived CDR1 and CDR2 are SQVTM and ANQGSEA. Trimming took 4 bases from V and 5 from J; bases not matched to a gene: 6. This CDR3 has 15 amino acids. The CDR3 DNA follows: TGCAGCGTTGGGGGGACTAGCGGGAGCGAGGAGACCCAGTACTTC. Its translation: CSVGGTSGSEETQYF.

The chain couples TRBV3-1 (or the pseudogene TRBV3-2) to TRBJ2-7; D is ambiguous. The germline CDR1 and CDR2 sequences are LGHDT and YNNKEL (reference sequence). V lost 2 bases to trimming and J lost 3 bases, with 11 bases between them. The CDR3 sequence is 14 residues long. CDR3 residues: CASSQSQDHYEQYF. As DNA, the CDR3 is TGTGCCAGCAGCCAATCTCAGGATCACTACGAGCAGTACTTC.

CDR3 nucleotide sequence: TGTGCCATCCTCGAGGATGGGGGGACTAGCATAAGCGGGGAGCTGTTTTTT. Amino acids: CAILEDGGTSISGELFF. The chain carries TRBV10-3 and TRBJ2-2; 9 bases agree with TRBD2. The CDR3 runs to 17 residues. J was trimmed by 7 bases and V by 8 bases; bases with no gene match: 17. The germline CDR1 and CDR2 sequences are ENHRY and SYGVKD.

The chain carries TRBV5-1 and TRBJ2-2; TRBD2 aligns across 8 bases. The germline CDR1 and CDR2 sequences are SGHRS and YFSETQ. The CDR3 has 16 amino acids. V shed 0 bases, J shed 7 bases, and the junction held 8 bases outside the gene matches. This chain's CDR3 is CASSLAGGPVNGELFF. In DNA, the CDR3 is TGCGCCAGCAGCTTGGCGGGAGGGCCCGTCAACGGGGAGCTGTTTTTT.

This clone occurred once. V usage is TRBV18 and J usage is TRBJ1-5; a weak D match, TRBD1 (5 bases). V gave up 6 bases and J gave up 3 bases, with 15 bases separating them. The CDR3 contains 15 residues. The V gene's germline CDR1 is KGHSH and CDR2 LQKENI. CDR3: CASSSDWGDNQPQHF. DNA for the CDR3: TGTGCCAGCTCTTCAGATTGGGGCGACAATCAGCCCCAGCATTTT. Full variable domain (outside the CDR3, taken from reference TRBV18 and TRBJ1-5): NAGVMQNPRHLVRRRGQEARLRCSPMKGHSHVYWYRQLPEEGLKFMVYLQKENIIDESGMPKERFSAEFPKEGPSILRIQQVVRGDSAAYFCASSSDWGDNQPQHFGDGTRLSIL.

The chain links TRBV20-1 to TRBJ1-2; D not resolved. Trimming took off 1 base at V and 12 bases at J, with 12 bases between the two ends. Germline CDR1 and CDR2: DFQATT and SNEGSKA (reference sequence). The CDR3 spans 11 residues. CDR3 sequence (DNA): TGCAGTGCTAGAGCTATATTCGGGGACACCTTC. It encodes CSARAIFGDTF.

This clone was seen more than once but under ten times. The rearrangement links TRBV7-3 to TRBJ2-1, with 7 bases lining up with TRBD1. Trimming at V came to 5 bases and at J to 5 bases, leaving 12 bases not matched to a gene. The CDR3 has 16 amino acids. Per germline, CDR1 SGHTA and CDR2 FQGTGA. As DNA, the CDR3 is TGTGCCAGCAGCCCGACCCAGACAGGGCAGAACAATGAGCAGTTCTTC. Translated: CASSPTQTGQNNEQFF.

CDR3 DNA sequence: TGTGCCAGCAGTGAAAGAGGCACCAGCTCCTACAATGAGCAGTTCTTC. It yields the protein CASSERGTSSYNEQFF. This sequence joins TRBV2 and TRBJ2-1; unclear D gene. The CDR3 has 16 amino acids. The germline V gene encodes CDR1 SNHLY and CDR2 FYNNEI. V gave up 2 bases and J gave up 0 bases, with 11 bases separating them.

This sequence joins TRBV3-1 (or the pseudogene TRBV3-2) and TRBJ1-1, with 10 bases that match TRBD1. V lost 1 base, J lost 11 bases, and 10 bases stayed unmatched. The CDR3 covers 15 residues. In germline, CDR1 is LGHDT, CDR2 YNNKEL (reference sequence). CDR3 sequence reads: CASSQALRQGARAFF. CDR3 DNA sequence: TGTGCCAGCAGCCAAGCCCTGAGACAGGGGGCGCGGGCTTTCTTT.

This chain joins TRBV6-6 and TRBJ2-3; 8 bases line up with TRBD2. The CDR3 is 18 residues long. Unmatched junction bases numbered 16, after V lost 5 bases and J lost 3 bases. The V gene's germline CDR1 is MNHNY and CDR2 SVGAGI (reference sequence). The CDR3 spells CASSRRAGEVRLTDTQYF. In DNA, the CDR3 is TGTGCCAGCAGTCGCCGAGCGGGAGAGGTTCGGTTGACAGATACGCAGTATTTT.

The rearrangement uses TRBV2 and TRBJ1-2; D may be TRBD1 (6 bases). Germline values: CDR1 SNHLY, CDR2 FYNNEI. V was cut by 6 bases and J by 4 bases, with 12 bases left in between. This CDR3 is 13 amino acids long. The CDR3 bases are TGTGCCAGCAGAGGGGGGGGACTCTATGGCTACACCTTC. Encoded protein: CASRGGGLYGYTF. Complete variable domain (other parts from reference TRBV2 and TRBJ1-2): EPEVTQTPSHQVTQMGQEVILRCVPISNHLYFYWYRQILGQKVEFLVSFYNNEISEKSEIFDDQFSVERPDGSNFTLKIRSTKLEDSAMYFCASRGGGLYGYTFGSGTRLTVV.

This clone has just one count. V gene TRBV5-4 combines with J gene TRBJ2-1; TRBD1 is a possible D gene (7 bases). The CDR3 is 18 amino acids. Germline CDR1 SGHNT, CDR2 YYREEE (reference sequence). V was pared by 5 bases and J by 6 bases, with 27 bases between. The CDR3 DNA reads TGTGCCAGCAGAAAACCATCAGGGGGGCAGGAGGTCAGCAATGAGCAGTTCTTC. Amino acids: CASRKPSGGQEVSNEQFF.

The CDR3 region is CASNTLTGVRVYGYTF. CDR3 in DNA: TGTGCCAGCAACACCTTGACAGGGGTCCGCGTCTATGGCTACACCTTC. The chain carries TRBV11-2 and TRBJ1-2; 8 nucleotides line up with TRBD1. The CDR3 length is 16 residues. The germline CDR1 and CDR2 sequences are SGHAT and FQNNGV. The J segment lost 4 bases and the V segment lost 7 bases, leaving 14 bases of the junction unmatched.

The genes are TRBV30 and TRBJ1-1; no clear D gene. The CDR3 is made up of 11 amino acids. Trimming took off 2 bases at V and 7 bases at J, with 8 bases between the two ends. The germline CDR1 and CDR2 sequences are GTSNPN and SVGIG (reference sequence). CDR3 sequence (DNA): TGTGCCTGGAGTCCGACTCGTGAAGCTTTCTTT. Its protein is CAWSPTREAFF.

This sequence joins TRBV21-1 and TRBJ2-5; the DNA was not compared with TRBD2, the D call given in the table. TRBV21-1 is designated a pseudogene. The CDR3 contains 15 residues. For the CDR3, the DNA is TGTGCCATCTATCCACGATCGGGGGGCCAAGAGACCCAGTACTTC. It yields the protein CAIYPRSGGQETQYF.

The CDR3 DNA reads TGTGCCAGTAGTGAGACAGGGGCCAAAGCTTTCTTT. It translates to CASSETGAKAFF. This sequence joins TRBV19 and TRBJ1-1; 8 positions agree with TRBD1. The CDR3 is 12 amino acids. V shed 5 bases, J shed 9 bases, and the junction held 5 bases outside the gene matches. CDR1 and CDR2 from the germline V gene are LNHDA and SQIVND (reference sequence).

The chain recombines TRBV7-2 with TRBJ2-5; D gene ambiguous. The CDR3 length is 13 residues. The germline V gene encodes CDR1 SGHTA and CDR2 FQGNSA. The V end was cut by 0 bases, the J end by 2 bases, with 4 bases between. This CDR3 reads CASSLARQETQYF. In DNA form, the CDR3 reads TGTGCCAGCAGCTTAGCCAGGCAAGAGACCCAGTACTTC. Drawing the rest from reference TRBV7-2 and TRBJ2-5, the complete variable domain is GAGVSQSPSNKVTEKGKDVELRCDPISGHTALYWYRQSLGQGLEFLIYFQGNSAPDKSGLPSDRFSAERTGGSVSTLTIQRTQQEDSAVYLCASSLARQETQYFGPGTRLLVL.

The chain couples TRBV4-3 to TRBJ2-3; D may be TRBD2 (6 bases). Germline assignment: CDR1 LGHNA and CDR2 YSLEER. The CDR3 is 15 residues long. V was shortened by 3 bases and J by 6 bases, with 16 bases between the two germline ends. The CDR3 sequence is CASSQEGLQLDTQYF. The CDR3 DNA follows: TGCGCCAGCAGCCAGGAGGGACTCCAGTTGGATACGCAGTATTTT.

V is TRBV3-1 (or the pseudogene TRBV3-2) and J is TRBJ1-1, with D possibly matching TRBD1 (5 bases). Trimming cost V 1 base and J 0 bases, with 12 bases left between them. Germline assignment: CDR1 LGHDT and CDR2 YNNKEL (reference sequence). This CDR3 has 16 amino acids. The CDR3 nucleotides are TGTGCCAGCAGCCAAGGGGGCGCCGGAATGAACACTGAAGCTTTCTTT. Its protein product is CASSQGGAGMNTEAFF.